This T cell receptor (beta chain) was obtained from a study of T cells after yellow fever vaccination. Whole-study results and caveats: The study noted that FACS-sorted repertoires could contain abundant clonotypes contaminating from the bulk population. By day 5 rather than day 15, the secondary response had peaked, though it was weaker. At 95% to 98% for CD4 and approximately 88% for CD8, most primary-vaccination clones showed up again after the booster.

This clonotype was seen a handful of times. Its antigen is as yet unknown. Germline CDR1 is SGHRS and CDR2 is YFSETQ. This CDR3 is built from 14 residues. The trim removed 4 bases at V and 7 bases at J, leaving 10 bases unmatched. TCRdb re-called the 5' RACE reads through MiXCR, storing one row per CDR3 protein. The sample has 250,000 to 400,000 distinct CDR3 sequences, 4.1% seen once. The clonotype originates from a man aged 18 to 30 who received the YFV17D yellow fever vaccine. Sequencing was performed on PBMCs, taken 5 days after the yellow fever booster vaccination. The rearrangement links TRBV5-1 to TRBJ1-1; 7 bases are a match to TRBD1. The CDR3 spells CASSKGQEGDEAFF. In DNA form, the CDR3 reads TGCGCCAGCAGCAAAGGACAGGAGGGCGATGAAGCTTTCTTT.